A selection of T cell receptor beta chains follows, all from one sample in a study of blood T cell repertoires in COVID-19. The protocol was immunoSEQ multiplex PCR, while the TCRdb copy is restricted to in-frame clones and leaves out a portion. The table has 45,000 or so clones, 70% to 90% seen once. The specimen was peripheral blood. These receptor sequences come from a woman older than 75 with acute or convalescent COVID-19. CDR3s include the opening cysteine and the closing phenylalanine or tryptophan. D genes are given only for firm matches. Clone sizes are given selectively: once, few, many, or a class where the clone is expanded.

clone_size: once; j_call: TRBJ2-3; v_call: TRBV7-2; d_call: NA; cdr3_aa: CASSFWSTSTDTQYF; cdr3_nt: TGTGCCAGCAGCTTTTGGAGTACTAGCACAGATACGCAGTATTTT
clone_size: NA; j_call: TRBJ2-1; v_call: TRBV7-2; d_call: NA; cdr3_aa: CASSFGRGEQFF; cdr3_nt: TGTGCCAGCAGCTTTGGGAGAGGGGAGCAGTTCTTC
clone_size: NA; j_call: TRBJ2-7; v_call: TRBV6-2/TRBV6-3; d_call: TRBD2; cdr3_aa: CASSAGAYEQYF; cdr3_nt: TGTGCCAGCAGTGCGGGGGCCTACGAGCAGTACTTC
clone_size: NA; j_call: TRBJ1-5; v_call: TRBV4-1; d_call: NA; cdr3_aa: CASSQDLGQPQHF; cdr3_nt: TGCGCCAGCAGCCAAGATCTAGGTCAGCCCCAGCATTTT
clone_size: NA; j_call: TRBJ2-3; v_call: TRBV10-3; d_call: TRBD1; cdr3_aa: CAISEGPVGTGGTTTQYF; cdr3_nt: TGTGCCATCAGTGAAGGACCGGTCGGGACAGGGGGCACTACTACGCAGTATTTT
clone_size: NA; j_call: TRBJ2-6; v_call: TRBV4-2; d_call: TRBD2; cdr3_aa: CASSQDEGGVSGANVLTF; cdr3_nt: TGTGCCAGCAGCCAAGACGAGGGAGGGGTTTCCGGGGCCAACGTCCTGACTTTC
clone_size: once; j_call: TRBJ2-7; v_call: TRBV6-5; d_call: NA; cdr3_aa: CASSGRAPYEQYF; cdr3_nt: TGTGCCAGCAGCGGGAGAGCCCCCTACGAGCAGTACTTC
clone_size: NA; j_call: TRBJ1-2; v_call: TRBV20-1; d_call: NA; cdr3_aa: CSAREGGRAF; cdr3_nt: TGCAGTGCTAGAGAGGGGGGAAGGGCCTTC
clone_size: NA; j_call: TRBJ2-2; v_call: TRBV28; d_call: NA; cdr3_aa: CASSLEQTGELFF; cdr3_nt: TGTGCCAGCAGTCTGGAACAGACCGGGGAGCTGTTTTTT
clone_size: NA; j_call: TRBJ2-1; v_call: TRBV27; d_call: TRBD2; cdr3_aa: CASSSPIAGATYEQFF; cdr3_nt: TGTGCCAGCAGTTCCCCTATAGCGGGAGCTACCTATGAGCAGTTCTTC
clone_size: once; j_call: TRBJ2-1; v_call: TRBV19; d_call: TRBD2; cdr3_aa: CASSMYSSGTSNEQFF; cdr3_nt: TGTGCCAGTAGTATGTATAGTAGCGGGACGTCCAATGAGCAGTTCTTC
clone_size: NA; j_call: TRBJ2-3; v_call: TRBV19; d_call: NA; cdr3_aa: CASRTSRGVDTQYF; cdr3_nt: TGTGCCAGTAGGACTAGCAGGGGAGTTGATACGCAGTATTTT
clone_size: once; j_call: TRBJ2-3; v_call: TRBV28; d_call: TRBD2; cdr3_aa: CASTMGREGLSTDTQYF; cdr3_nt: TGTGCCAGCACGATGGGGCGGGAGGGCCTAAGCACAGATACGCAGTATTTT
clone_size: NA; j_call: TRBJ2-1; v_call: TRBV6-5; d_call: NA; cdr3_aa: CASSPRPTENEQFF; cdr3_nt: TGTGCCAGCAGTCCCCGACCCACGGAGAATGAGCAGTTCTTC